This T cell receptor beta chain was observed in a study of blood T cell repertoires in COVID-19. The CDR3 has 14 residues. Germline V lookup: CDR1 SNHLY, CDR2 FYNNEI. V lost 5 bases and J lost 4, with 11 bases in between. Profiled with immunoSEQ multiplex PCR; TCRdb holds only in-frame clones, not every one. The sample contains some 15,000 clones, 75% to 90% of which appear only once. The V call is TRBV2, the J call TRBJ1-4, with D possibly being TRBD1 (5 bases). The sequenced sample was peripheral blood. This receptor was identified in a man in his fifties with active COVID-19. The CDR3 is CASSRRGFNEKLFF. In DNA form, the CDR3 reads TGTGCCAGCAGTAGGAGGGGCTTTAATGAAAAACTGTTTTTT.